Following are 7 T cell receptor beta chains from one sample sequenced in a study of CXCR3-negative and CXCR3-positive naive CD8 T cells (dated by TCRdb to between 2018 and 2020). The research as a whole found: Compared with CXCR3-negative naive cells, CXCR3-positive naive cells had TRB CDR3s with higher hydrophobicity (lower Kidera factor 4), lower energy, and higher strength and volume indices.

These receptors' antigens are unknown. TCRdb lists the instrument as NextSeq 550. The Human TCR Profiling Kit (MiLaboratory) was used to prepare UMI-labeled 5' RACE TRB cDNA libraries. Each entry corresponds to one CDR3 protein sequence from reads that TCRdb reprocessed, and DNA is not given. The table kept for this sample lists 100,000 to 150,000 distinct CDR3 sequences. The ten largest clonotypes hold around 0.41% of the sample. Input material: naive CXCR3+ CD8+ T cells from blood. The intended sense of this specimen's cell subset or site label: CD45RO-CCR7+CD27+CD95- naive CD8+ T cells expressing CXCR3 (TNR3+). The receptors were sampled from a human donor in good health. Some clones in this sample may be carry-over from other donors' samples.

The rearrangement joins TRBV7-8 to TRBJ2-4; as DNA is missing, the TRBD1 call by TCRdb cannot be tested. Looked up from germline, CDR1 is SGHVS and CDR2 is FQNEAQ. This CDR3 has 15 residues. The CDR3 reads CASSLGRTGWNIQYF.

The V gene is TRBV12-3 or TRBV12-4, the J gene TRBJ2-6; TCRdb reports TRBD1, a call that lacks DNA to check it against. This CDR3 region has 16 residues. The CDR3 sequence: CASSLTGGAGANVLTF.

The genes are TRBV18 and TRBJ1-1. This CDR3 comprises 14 residues. CDR1 KGHSH and CDR2 LQKENI come from the germline V gene. CDR3 protein: CASSPWGANTEAFF.

The chain employs TRBV2 and TRBJ2-5; the D call of TRBD2 rests on TCRdb alone, since no DNA is present to check it. The CDR3 has 15 residues. Germline CDR1 SNHLY, CDR2 FYNNEI. The CDR3 loop is CASSGAGGPRETQYF.

The CDR3 sequence is CASLHILNTEAFF. J is TRBJ1-1 and V is TRBV21-1. TRBV21-1 is listed as a pseudogene. The CDR3 is 13 residues long.

The V call is TRBV12-3 or TRBV12-4, the J call TRBJ1-1; there is no DNA to check the TCRdb D call of TRBD1. This CDR3 comprises 14 residues. CDR3 amino acids: CASSFGGGGAEAFF.

The chain employs TRBV12-3 or TRBV12-4 and TRBJ2-7; checking the TCRdb D call of TRBD2 is not possible without DNA. The CDR3 spans 14 residues. CDR3 protein: CASSYRDYTYEQYF.